This entry is about one TCR beta chain. What it binds is unknown. The sample originates from a study of T cells in localized non-small cell lung cancer. General study results and limits: Higher adjacent-lung clonality was associated with shorter survival. Detection in adjacent lung was observed for a median around 59 of the top 100 tumor clones. Maximal T cell clonality occurred in uninvolved adjacent lung, with tumor ranking below it.

The method was immunoSEQ multiplex PCR; TCRdb's version includes in-frame clones alone and lacks a portion of them. Found here are 25,000 or so clones, 90% of them singletons; the top ten hold about 7%. CDR3 length: 15 residues. The genes are TRBV21-1 and TRBJ2-7; the table's D call, TRBD1, was not checked against the DNA. TRBV21-1 is described as a pseudogene. This material consisted of peripheral blood, taken before any cancer treatment. The clonotype originates from a woman aged 35-70 years with stage I lung adenocarcinoma. The CDR3 protein is CASSLQYNRSSEQYF. In nucleotides, the CDR3 is TGTGCCAGCAGCTTACAGTATAACAGGTCGAGCGAGCAGTACTTC.